A single T cell receptor (beta chain) is shown here with its context. Spike-ins of synthetic TCR analog templates went into each PCR. Sequencing was performed with immunoSEQ multiplex PCR; in TCRdb, only in-frame clones are kept and a portion is missing. The sample yields about 120,000 clones, roughly 90% seen once. Described time point: peripheral blood 6 weeks after treatment start. This record comes from a study of PD-L1 blockade in urothelial cancer. Study information: Men with urothelial cancer arising in the bladder made up about 90% of the roughly 29 patients. Treatment start was followed by blood analysis at 3 weeks (second dose) and again at 6 weeks. Each blood sample yielded a median of 141,255 T cells.

Sequenced material: PBMCs, taken around atezolizumab (anti-PD-L1) treatment. The TCR comes from a man aged 55 to 70 with urothelial cancer.

The CDR3 nucleotides are TGTGCCAGCAGTGACCGCTCGAGCGAGCAGTACTTC. This encodes CASSDRSSEQYF. The V call is TRBV25-1, the J call TRBJ2-7; D remains ambiguous. Deletions cut 3 bases from V and 6 bases from J, with 9 bases between. The CDR3 totals 12 residues. CDR1 is MGHDK and CDR2 is SYGVNS in the germline V gene.